A single sample gave rise to the 7 T cell receptor beta chains below, sequenced in a study of PD-1 blockade in classical Hodgkin lymphoma. The time point: newly diagnosed, previously untreated cHL patient sample. Assay: immunoSEQ multiplex PCR; the TCRdb copy retains only in-frame clones and omits some. Altogether some 70,000 clones are present, roughly 93% being singletons, with the ten largest covering 2% to 3%. Sequenced input: peripheral blood mononuclear cells (PBMCs). The receptors were gathered from a human donor with classical Hodgkin lymphoma.

The chain is built from TRBV6-6 and TRBJ1-2, with D possibly TRBD1 on 5 matching bases. The CDR3 has 14 amino acids. Between the trimmed V and J ends, which lost 6 bases and 8 bases, there was a span of 19 bases. Germline V CDR1 and CDR2: MNHNY, SVGAGI (reference sequence). CDR3 residues: CASRPDRARGGYTF. CDR3 bases: TGTGCCAGCAGACCCGACAGAGCCCGCGGGGGCTACACCTTC.

This chain joins TRBV7-2 and TRBJ2-7; D gene uncertain. The length of the CDR3 is 11 residues. CDR1 SGHTA and CDR2 FQGNSA come from the germline V gene. V was shortened by 0 bases and J by 10 bases, with 7 bases between the two germline ends. The CDR3 DNA sequence: TGTGCCAGCAGCTTAGCGGCACAACAGTACTTC. Protein: CASSLAAQQYF.

The CDR3 DNA is TGTGCCAGCAGCTTGGGGAGGGCCAATGAGCAGTTCTTC. Amino acids: CASSLGRANEQFF. This chain joins TRBV11-2 and TRBJ2-1, with 7 bases that match TRBD2. The CDR3 covers 13 residues. V trimming: 3 bases; J trimming: 6 bases; junction bases outside the gene matches: 2. Germline V gene data show CDR1 as SGHAT and CDR2 as FQNNGV.

V and J are TRBV29-1 and TRBJ1-2, with 12 bases matching TRBD1. The CDR3 has 12 residues. V gave up 6 bases and J gave up 8 bases; unmatched junction bases: 4. The germline CDR1 and CDR2 sequences are SQVTM and ANQGSEA. CDR3 DNA sequence: TGCAGCGTGGGACAGGGGGCAGGGGGCTACACCTTC. Its protein product is CSVGQGAGGYTF.

V and J are TRBV10-2 and TRBJ1-2; 9 bases are a match to TRBD1. The CDR3 is made up of 14 amino acids. The V and J ends lost 6 bases and 4 bases, in that order; junction bases with no gene match: 6. Germline-derived CDR1 and CDR2 are WSHSY and SAAADI. CDR3 protein: CASSYKTGGYGYTF. For the CDR3, the DNA is TGCGCCAGCAGCTATAAGACAGGGGGCTATGGCTACACCTTC.

CDR3 sequence: CASSPGQGSYEQYF. CDR3 coding DNA: TGTGCCAGCAGCCCCGGACAGGGGTCCTACGAGCAGTACTTC. The J gene is TRBJ2-7, the V gene TRBV14; 9 bases agree with TRBD1. The CDR3 covers 14 residues. V trimming: 4 bases; J trimming: 1 base; junction bases outside the gene matches: 2. Germline values: CDR1 SGHDN, CDR2 FVKESK.

The V and J genes are TRBV6-1 and TRBJ1-1; perhaps TRBD1 as D (6 bases). Germline V gives CDR1 MNHNS, CDR2 SASEGT. V lost 6 bases to trimming and J lost 0 bases, with 11 bases between them. This CDR3 is 14 amino acids long. The CDR3 protein is CASRFQGLNTEAFF. CDR3 DNA: TGTGCCAGCAGATTCCAGGGGTTGAACACTGAAGCTTTCTTT.